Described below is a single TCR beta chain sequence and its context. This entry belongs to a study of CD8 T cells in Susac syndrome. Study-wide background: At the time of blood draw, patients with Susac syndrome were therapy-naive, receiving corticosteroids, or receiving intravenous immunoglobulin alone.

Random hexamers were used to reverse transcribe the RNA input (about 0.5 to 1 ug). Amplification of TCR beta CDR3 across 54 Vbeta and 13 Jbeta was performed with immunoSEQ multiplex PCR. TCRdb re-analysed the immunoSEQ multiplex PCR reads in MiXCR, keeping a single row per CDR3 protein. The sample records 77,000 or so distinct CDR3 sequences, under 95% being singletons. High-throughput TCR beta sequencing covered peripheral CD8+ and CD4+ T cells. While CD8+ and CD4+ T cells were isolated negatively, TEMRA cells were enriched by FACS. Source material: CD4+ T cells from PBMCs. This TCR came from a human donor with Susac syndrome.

In DNA, the CDR3 is TGTGCCTGGAGTCGGGGGACAGACAACAATCAGCCCCAGCATTTT. Its protein product is CAWSRGTDNNQPQHF. V usage is TRBV30 and J usage is TRBJ1-5, with 7 bases identical to TRBD1. CDR1 is GTSNPN and CDR2 is SVGIG in the germline V gene (reference sequence). V shed 2 bases, J shed 3 bases, and the junction held 7 bases outside the gene matches. CDR3 size: 15 residues.